A single sample is the source of the 19 T cell receptor beta chains below, sequenced in a study of blood T cell repertoires in COVID-19. The data were produced by immunoSEQ multiplex PCR, yet TCRdb's version contains in-frame clones alone and is incomplete. The sample lists about 18,000 clones, approximately 90% occurring once. Sequencing was carried out using peripheral blood. The receptors come from a human donor in a cohort sampled during active COVID-19.

V usage is TRBV6-1 and J usage is TRBJ1-2; D remains ambiguous. V shed 2 bases and J shed 4 bases, with 11 bases lying between them. CDR1 and CDR2 from the germline V gene are MNHNS and SASEGT. This CDR3 spans 14 amino acids. This CDR3 reads CASSERWAGYGYTF. CDR3 bases: TGTGCCAGCAGTGAAAGATGGGCGGGCTATGGCTACACCTTC.

The rearrangement uses TRBV5-1 and TRBJ2-7, with 8 bases that match TRBD1. The CDR3 has 16 amino acids. CDR1 is SGHRS and CDR2 is YFSETQ in the germline V gene. V lost 4 bases to trimming and J lost 6 bases; unmatched junction nucleotides: 15. The CDR3, as DNA: TGCGCCAGCAGCATTTTTCAGGGGGCGAGTGTACTCGAGCAGTACTTC. This encodes CASSIFQGASVLEQYF. The full variable domain, rest sourced from reference TRBV5-1 and TRBJ2-7, is KAGVTQTPRYLIKTRGQQVTLSCSPISGHRSVSWYQQTPGQGLQFLFEYFSETQRNKGNFPGRFSGRQFSNSRSEMNVSTLELGDSALYLCASSIFQGASVLEQYFGPGTRLTVT.

The CDR3 DNA reads as TGTGCCAGCAAGGGAGACGGGAATGAAAAACTGTTTTTT. Its translation is CASKGDGNEKLFF. The rearrangement joins TRBV2 to TRBJ1-4; D not resolved. This CDR3 contains 13 residues. Trimming removed 7 bases at V and 5 bases at J, with 11 bases between. Germline V gene data show CDR1 as SNHLY and CDR2 as FYNNEI.

The rearrangement links TRBV5-1 to TRBJ2-3; 11 bases are a match to TRBD1. Germline values: CDR1 SGHRS, CDR2 YFSETQ. V shed 3 bases and J 2 bases; nucleotides not matched to a gene: 8. The CDR3 spans 17 residues. The CDR3 reads CASSYRTGGASTDTQYF. In nucleotides, the CDR3 is TGCGCCAGCAGCTACCGGACAGGGGGCGCCTCCACAGATACGCAGTATTTT. The full variable domain, completed using reference TRBV5-1 and TRBJ2-3, is KAGVTQTPRYLIKTRGQQVTLSCSPISGHRSVSWYQQTPGQGLQFLFEYFSETQRNKGNFPGRFSGRQFSNSRSEMNVSTLELGDSALYLCASSYRTGGASTDTQYFGPGTRLTVL.

The CDR3 here is CASSLAGLAGVGDTQYF. In nucleotides, the CDR3 is TGCGCCAGCAGCTTGGCGGGTCTAGCGGGAGTTGGGGATACGCAGTATTTT. This sequence joins TRBV5-1 and TRBJ2-3, with 10 positions matching TRBD2. The CDR3 loop spans 17 amino acids. Looked up from germline, CDR1 is SGHRS and CDR2 is YFSETQ. With 0 bases clipped from V and 6 bases from J, the junction kept 10 bases outside the gene matches.

The CDR3 is CASSQPDRENEKLFF. The CDR3 DNA sequence: TGCGCCAGCAGCCAACCGGACAGGGAAAACGAAAAACTGTTTTTT. V gene TRBV4-1 combines with J gene TRBJ1-4; 8 bases are a match to TRBD1. Germline assignment: CDR1 MGHRA and CDR2 YSYEKL. The V segment lost 2 bases and the J segment 8 bases; nucleotides outside the gene matches: 7. The CDR3 extends over 15 amino acids.

The chain recombines TRBV6-5 with TRBJ1-4; 10 bases map to TRBD1. V shed 4 bases, J shed 9 bases, and the junction held 5 bases outside the gene matches. This CDR3 is 14 amino acids long. Germline V gives CDR1 MNHEY, CDR2 SVGAGI. In DNA, the CDR3 is TGTGCCAGCAGTTCCGGGACAGGGGACCAAAAACTGTTTTTT. Translating gives CASSSGTGDQKLFF.

The chain uses TRBV28 and TRBJ2-3; D unresolved. The CDR3 extends over 16 amino acids. Looked up from germline, CDR1 is MDHEN and CDR2 is SYDVKM. V lost 3 bases and J lost 0, with 13 bases in between. DNA of the CDR3: TGTGCCAGCAGTTTTGGAGTAGCTGCTAGCACAGATACGCAGTATTTT. Residues: CASSFGVAASTDTQYF.

This chain connects TRBV6-5 to TRBJ1-3, with 10 positions matching TRBD1. This CDR3 has 14 residues. The germline gives CDR1 MNHEY, CDR2 SVGAGI. J was trimmed by 4 bases and V by 5 bases; bases with no gene match: 2. CDR3 sequence: CASSRTGGGNTIYF. The CDR3 DNA is TGTGCCAGCAGTCGGACAGGGGGAGGAAACACCATATATTTT.

This chain connects TRBV18 to TRBJ2-5, with D unclear. Germline V CDR1 and CDR2: KGHSH, LQKENI. With 3 bases removed from V and 5 bases from J, the gap between germline ends came to 13 bases. The CDR3 length is 14 residues. CDR3 protein: CASSPPDGIETQYF. CDR3 nucleotide sequence: TGTGCCAGCTCACCCCCCGATGGCATCGAGACCCAGTACTTC.

The rearrangement joins TRBV3-1 (or the pseudogene TRBV3-2) to TRBJ2-1; no clear D gene. CDR1 is LGHDT and CDR2 is YNNKEL in the germline V gene (reference sequence). V lost 4 bases and J 6 bases, leaving 16 bases between the germline ends. The CDR3 extends over 15 amino acids. The CDR3 is CASSRTVTPSNEQFF. The CDR3, as DNA: TGTGCCAGCAGCCGAACAGTTACCCCCTCCAATGAGCAGTTCTTC.

The chain recombines TRBV7-2 with TRBJ2-2, with 7 bases identical to TRBD2. In germline, CDR1 is SGHTA, CDR2 FQGNSA. With 5 bases clipped from V and 3 bases from J, the junction kept 9 bases outside the gene matches. This CDR3 is built from 16 residues. The CDR3 DNA sequence: TGTGCCAGCAGCCGGGGGGTAAGGGGCGACACCGGGGAGCTGTTTTTT. Its protein product is CASSRGVRGDTGELFF.

The V and J genes are TRBV6-1 and TRBJ1-6, with 9 bases fitting TRBD1. Trimming took 3 bases from V and 7 from J; bases not matched to a gene: 7. The CDR3 sequence is 16 residues long. Germline CDR1 and CDR2: MNHNS and SASEGT. The CDR3 nucleotides read TGTGCCAGCAGTGACATGCCGGGACAGGGAAATTCACCCCTCCACTTT. It codes for CASSDMPGQGNSPLHF.

This clone was found once. V gene TRBV6-6 combines with J gene TRBJ2-3, with 12 bases lining up with TRBD1. The germline V gene has CDR1 MNHNY and CDR2 SVGAGI (reference sequence). V gave up 5 bases and J gave up 4 bases; unmatched junction bases: 13. The CDR3 sequence is 18 residues long. This CDR3 reads CASSHRGQGASRSDTQYF. In nucleotides, the CDR3 is TGTGCCAGCAGTCACCGGGGACAGGGGGCGTCCAGGTCAGATACGCAGTATTTT.

V is TRBV11-2 and J is TRBJ1-1; D remains unclear. This CDR3 comprises 13 residues. Trimming removed 6 bases from V and 1 base from J, with 9 bases in between. Germline CDR1 SGHAT, CDR2 FQNNGV. The chain's CDR3 is CASSSGRNTEAFF. The CDR3 nucleotides are TGTGCCAGCAGTTCAGGTCGGAACACTGAAGCTTTCTTT.

This rearrangement joins TRBV14 to TRBJ2-1; TRBD1 agrees at 8 bases. Per the germline V gene, CDR1 is SGHDN and CDR2 is FVKESK. The V segment lost 4 bases and the J segment 2 bases; nucleotides outside the gene matches: 4. CDR3 length equals 15 residues. CDR3 sequence: CASSRDRGPYNEQFF. DNA of the CDR3: TGTGCCAGCAGCCGAGACAGGGGCCCCTACAATGAGCAGTTCTTC.

The V gene is TRBV28, the J gene TRBJ2-1; TRBD2 matches at 12 bases. CDR1 is MDHEN, CDR2 SYDVKM, per germline. Losses at the gene ends were 6 bases for V and 10 bases for J; bases not matched to a gene: 13. CDR3 length equals 16 residues. CDR3 in DNA: TGTGCCAGCAGGAGAGAAGGGACTAGCGGGCTCAGAGAGCAGTTCTTC. The encoded protein is CASRREGTSGLREQFF.

This clone showed up just a few times. V and J are TRBV7-2 and TRBJ2-7; 9 bases match TRBD2. The CDR3 length is 15 residues. Germline values: CDR1 SGHTA, CDR2 FQGNSA. V trimming: 5 bases; J trimming: 0 bases; junction bases outside the gene matches: 5. The CDR3 DNA is TGTGCCAGCAGCCAGAGCGGGAGGAGCTCCTACGAGCAGTACTTC. Translated: CASSQSGRSSYEQYF. The full variable domain, its missing parts supplied by reference TRBV7-2 and TRBJ2-7, is GAGVSQSPSNKVTEKGKDVELRCDPISGHTALYWYRQSLGQGLEFLIYFQGNSAPDKSGLPSDRFSAERTGGSVSTLTIQRTQQEDSAVYLCASSQSGRSSYEQYFGPGTRLTVT.

V is TRBV5-1 and J is TRBJ2-3, with 10 bases matching TRBD1. This CDR3 has 15 residues. The J segment lost 0 bases and the V segment lost 7 bases, leaving 5 bases of the junction unmatched. Germline V gene data show CDR1 as SGHRS and CDR2 as YFSETQ. CDR3 nucleotide sequence: TGCGCCAGCTGTAGACAGGGGGCTAGCACAGATACGCAGTATTTT. The encoded protein is CASCRQGASTDTQYF.